The rows below give T cell receptor beta chains drawn from one sample of a study of radiotherapy plus CTLA-4 blockade in lung cancer. Sequencing was performed with immunoSEQ multiplex PCR; in TCRdb, only in-frame clones are kept and a portion is missing. The sample holds 50,000 or so clones, approximately 76% seen once. Source: peripheral blood, taken from a patient treated with radiotherapy plus ipilimumab. These receptors came from a human donor with non-small cell lung cancer who had stable disease on radiotherapy plus ipilimumab. Each CDR3 is given with its conserved first and last residue. Each record gives: J gene, D gene, clone size, V gene, CDR3 DNA, CDR3 protein. A D gene is named only where the DNA matches it firmly. Size is omitted from some rows. Given values are once, few, many or a class for expanded clones.

j_gene: TRBJ1-2; d_gene: TRBD1; abundance: .; v_gene: TRBV18; CDR3nt: TGTGCCAGCTCACCAACTGGGACAGATAACTATGGCTACACCTTC; CDR3aa: CASSPTGTDNYGYTF
j_gene: TRBJ1-1; d_gene: .; abundance: .; v_gene: TRBV10-3; CDR3nt: TGTGCCATCAGGCCAGCGCTGGGGAACACTGAAGCTTTCTTT; CDR3aa: CAIRPALGNTEAFF
j_gene: TRBJ2-7; d_gene: .; abundance: .; v_gene: TRBV20-1; CDR3nt: TGCAGTGCTCCTCTTGCCAGGGAGCAGTACTTC; CDR3aa: CSAPLAREQYF
j_gene: TRBJ2-5; d_gene: .; abundance: .; v_gene: TRBV18; CDR3nt: TGTGCCAGCTCACCCGGGACCGAAGAGACCCAGTACTTC; CDR3aa: CASSPGTEETQYF
j_gene: TRBJ2-3; d_gene: .; abundance: .; v_gene: TRBV23-1; CDR3nt: TGCGCCAGCAGTCAATCGGCTCAGGGGACTTCTGATCCACCAGATACGCAGTATTTT; CDR3aa: CASSQSAQGTSDPPDTQYF
j_gene: TRBJ1-5; d_gene: TRBD1; abundance: few; v_gene: TRBV6-1; CDR3nt: TGTGCCAGCAGCCGGGGACAGGACCGCAATCAGCCCCAGCATTTT; CDR3aa: CASSRGQDRNQPQHF
j_gene: TRBJ1-1; d_gene: .; abundance: .; v_gene: TRBV30; CDR3nt: TGTGCCTGGAGGGGGGAGGGGTTATGGAGCACTGAAGCTTTCTTT; CDR3aa: CAWRGEGLWSTEAFF
j_gene: TRBJ1-5; d_gene: TRBD1; abundance: few; v_gene: TRBV2; CDR3nt: TGTGCCAGCAGCCAGGGGGCGGCTAGCAATCAGCCCCAGCATTTT; CDR3aa: CASSQGAASNQPQHF
j_gene: TRBJ2-7; d_gene: .; abundance: .; v_gene: TRBV6-5; CDR3nt: TGTGCCAGCAGTGACATGACCCTTCAATACGAGCAGTACTTC; CDR3aa: CASSDMTLQYEQYF
j_gene: TRBJ1-5; d_gene: .; abundance: .; v_gene: TRBV18; CDR3nt: TGTGCCAGCTCACCCGGGCCGGATAGCAATCAGCCCCAGCATTTT; CDR3aa: CASSPGPDSNQPQHF
j_gene: TRBJ1-5; d_gene: .; abundance: .; v_gene: TRBV6-1; CDR3nt: TGTGCCAGCAGGGGATGGGGGGTGGCCAATCAGCCCCAGCATTTT; CDR3aa: CASRGWGVANQPQHF
j_gene: TRBJ2-1; d_gene: TRBD2; abundance: .; v_gene: TRBV6-1; CDR3nt: TGTGCCAGCAGTACTAGCGGGGGGGCCGGTGAGCAGTTCTTC; CDR3aa: CASSTSGGAGEQFF
j_gene: TRBJ1-5; d_gene: .; abundance: few; v_gene: TRBV20-1; CDR3nt: TGCAGTGCTATTTTTGGCCAGCCCCAGCATTTT; CDR3aa: CSAIFGQPQHF
j_gene: TRBJ2-1; d_gene: TRBD2; abundance: .; v_gene: TRBV28; CDR3nt: TGTGCCACTTTCGAGAGCGGGGCCTCCTACAATGAGCAGTTCTTC; CDR3aa: CATFESGASYNEQFF
j_gene: TRBJ2-3; d_gene: .; abundance: .; v_gene: TRBV7-7; CDR3nt: TGTGCCAGCAGTCCCAATAGCCGCACAGATACGCAGTATTTT; CDR3aa: CASSPNSRTDTQYF
j_gene: TRBJ2-1; d_gene: .; abundance: .; v_gene: TRBV12-5; CDR3nt: TGTGCTAGTGGTTTGGTAGCGGTATACAATGAGCAGTTCTTC; CDR3aa: CASGLVAVYNEQFF
j_gene: TRBJ1-2; d_gene: .; abundance: .; v_gene: TRBV19; CDR3nt: TGTGCCAGTAGTTCCTCCGGGGGGCCGGGTGGCTACACCTTC; CDR3aa: CASSSSGGPGGYTF
j_gene: TRBJ1-1; d_gene: .; abundance: .; v_gene: TRBV6-5; CDR3nt: TGTGCCAGCACCCAATCGCGCGAAGGGAGGGCTTTCTTT; CDR3aa: CASTQSREGRAFF
j_gene: TRBJ2-1; d_gene: .; abundance: .; v_gene: TRBV25-1; CDR3nt: TGTGCCAGCAGGGCTGCCACGGGCCATGAGCAGTTCTTC; CDR3aa: CASRAATGHEQFF
j_gene: TRBJ1-6; d_gene: TRBD1; abundance: .; v_gene: TRBV10-2; CDR3nt: TGCGCCAGCAGTGAGAACAGGGGTTATTCACCCCTCCACTTT; CDR3aa: CASSENRGYSPLHF
j_gene: TRBJ1-1; d_gene: .; abundance: .; v_gene: TRBV25-1; CDR3nt: TGTGCCAGCAGCCCGCCGGCTTACACTGAAGCTTTCTTT; CDR3aa: CASSPPAYTEAFF
j_gene: TRBJ2-6; d_gene: .; abundance: .; v_gene: TRBV4-3; CDR3nt: TGCGCCAGCAGCCAAGTGTTAGTCCGGGGGCGCCGGGCTGGGGCCAACGTCCTGACTTTC; CDR3aa: CASSQVLVRGRRAGANVLTF
j_gene: TRBJ2-3; d_gene: TRBD2; abundance: .; v_gene: TRBV30; CDR3nt: TGTGCCTGGAGTGCTATAGCGGGCCCGGATACGCAGTATTTT; CDR3aa: CAWSAIAGPDTQYF
j_gene: TRBJ1-5; d_gene: .; abundance: .; v_gene: TRBV10-1; CDR3nt: TGCGCCAGCAGTGAGTCGAGGGCCCCACACCCCAGGCTCCTTAATCAGCCCCAGCATTTT; CDR3aa: CASSESRAPHPRLLNQPQHF
j_gene: TRBJ1-2; d_gene: .; abundance: .; v_gene: TRBV5-4; CDR3nt: TGTGCCAGCAGCTTGTTTGAGATTGTCTATGGCTACACCTTC; CDR3aa: CASSLFEIVYGYTF
j_gene: TRBJ1-5; d_gene: .; abundance: .; v_gene: TRBV2; CDR3nt: TGTGCCAGTACAGGGCCGGATAGCAATCAGCCCCAGCATTTT; CDR3aa: CASTGPDSNQPQHF
j_gene: TRBJ1-4; d_gene: .; abundance: .; v_gene: TRBV6-5; CDR3nt: TGTGCCAGCAGTTACGAGGCTAATGAAAAACTGTTTTTT; CDR3aa: CASSYEANEKLFF
j_gene: TRBJ2-7; d_gene: .; abundance: .; v_gene: TRBV13; CDR3nt: TGTGCCAGCAGCCCCAGATGGAGAGAGCAGTACTTC; CDR3aa: CASSPRWREQYF
j_gene: TRBJ1-1; d_gene: .; abundance: once; v_gene: TRBV11-3; CDR3nt: TGTGCCAGCAGTTTGTATGGGACGGATGAAGCTTTCTTT; CDR3aa: CASSLYGTDEAFF
j_gene: TRBJ2-3; d_gene: TRBD2; abundance: .; v_gene: TRBV6-6; CDR3nt: TGTGCCAGCACCGGTAGCGGGGGTCGCACAGATACGCAGTATTTT; CDR3aa: CASTGSGGRTDTQYF
j_gene: TRBJ1-1; d_gene: .; abundance: .; v_gene: TRBV27; CDR3nt: TGTGCCAGTCGGAGATGGACAGAGAACACTGAAGCTTTCTTT; CDR3aa: CASRRWTENTEAFF
j_gene: TRBJ1-1; d_gene: .; abundance: .; v_gene: TRBV5-1; CDR3nt: TGCGCCAGCAGCTTGGAAGGGGGGCGCGGTGAAGCTTTCTTT; CDR3aa: CASSLEGGRGEAFF
j_gene: TRBJ2-7; d_gene: .; abundance: .; v_gene: TRBV19; CDR3nt: TGTGCCAGTAGTATAGGACCTCAGACCTACGAGCAGTACTTC; CDR3aa: CASSIGPQTYEQYF
j_gene: TRBJ2-1; d_gene: .; abundance: .; v_gene: TRBV5-6; CDR3nt: TGTGCCAGCAGCGCCGGTCCCGAGCAGTTCTTC; CDR3aa: CASSAGPEQFF
j_gene: TRBJ1-3; d_gene: TRBD1; abundance: .; v_gene: TRBV5-6; CDR3nt: TGTGCCAGCAGCTTGGACAGGGGAGTCTCTGGAAACACCATATATTTT; CDR3aa: CASSLDRGVSGNTIYF
j_gene: TRBJ2-1; d_gene: TRBD2; abundance: .; v_gene: TRBV9; CDR3nt: TGTGCCAGCAGCGCGGAGATGGGACTAGCGGGGGGAGTTGAGCAGTTCTTC; CDR3aa: CASSAEMGLAGGVEQFF
j_gene: TRBJ2-5; d_gene: .; abundance: .; v_gene: TRBV6-6; CDR3nt: TGTGCCAGCAGTCAGGGATGGGGTTCGCAAGAGACCCAGTACTTC; CDR3aa: CASSQGWGSQETQYF
j_gene: TRBJ2-3; d_gene: .; abundance: .; v_gene: TRBV27; CDR3nt: TGTGCCAGCAGTCCTCGCCTGGGGGGGGCGGTAAGCACAGATACGCAGTATTTT; CDR3aa: CASSPRLGGAVSTDTQYF
j_gene: TRBJ1-1; d_gene: .; abundance: .; v_gene: TRBV6-1; CDR3nt: TGTGCCAGCAGTGAAGTTCAGGGACAAGCTTTCTTT; CDR3aa: CASSEVQGQAFF
j_gene: TRBJ1-2; d_gene: .; abundance: .; v_gene: TRBV15; CDR3nt: TGTGCCACCAGCAGTACAAGACAGAGTAACTATGGCTACACCTTC; CDR3aa: CATSSTRQSNYGYTF
j_gene: TRBJ1-1; d_gene: TRBD1; abundance: many; v_gene: TRBV19; CDR3nt: TGTGCCAGTAGTATGGCGACAGGGGGTTTCACTGAAGCTTTCTTT; CDR3aa: CASSMATGGFTEAFF